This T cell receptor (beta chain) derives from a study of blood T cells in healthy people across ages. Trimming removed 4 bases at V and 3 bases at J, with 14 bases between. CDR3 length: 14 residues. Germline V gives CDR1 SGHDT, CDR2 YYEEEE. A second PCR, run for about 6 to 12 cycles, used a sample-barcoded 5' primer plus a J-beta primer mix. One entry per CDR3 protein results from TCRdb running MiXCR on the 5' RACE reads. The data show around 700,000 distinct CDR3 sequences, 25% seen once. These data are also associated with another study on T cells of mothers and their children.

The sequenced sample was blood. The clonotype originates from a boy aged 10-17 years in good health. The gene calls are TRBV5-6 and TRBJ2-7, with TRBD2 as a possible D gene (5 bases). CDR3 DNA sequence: TGTGCCAGCAGCCCTCCGGCTAGCTACTACGAGCAGTACTTC. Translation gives CASSPPASYYEQYF.